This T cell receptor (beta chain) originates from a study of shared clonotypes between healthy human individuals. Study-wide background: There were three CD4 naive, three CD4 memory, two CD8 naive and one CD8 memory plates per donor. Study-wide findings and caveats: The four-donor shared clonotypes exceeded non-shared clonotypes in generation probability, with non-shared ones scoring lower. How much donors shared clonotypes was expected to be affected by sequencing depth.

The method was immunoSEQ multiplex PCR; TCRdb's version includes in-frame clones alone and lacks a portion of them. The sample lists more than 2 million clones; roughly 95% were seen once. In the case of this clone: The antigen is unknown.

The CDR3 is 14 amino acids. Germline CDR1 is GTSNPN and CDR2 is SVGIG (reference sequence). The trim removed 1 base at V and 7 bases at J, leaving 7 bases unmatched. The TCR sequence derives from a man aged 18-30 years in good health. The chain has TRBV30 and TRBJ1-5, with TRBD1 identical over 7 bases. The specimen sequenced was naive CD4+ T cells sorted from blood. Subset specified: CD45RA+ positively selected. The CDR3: CAWSGTTGTQPQHF. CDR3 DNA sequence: TGTGCCTGGAGTGGGACGACAGGGACCCAGCCCCAGCATTTT.